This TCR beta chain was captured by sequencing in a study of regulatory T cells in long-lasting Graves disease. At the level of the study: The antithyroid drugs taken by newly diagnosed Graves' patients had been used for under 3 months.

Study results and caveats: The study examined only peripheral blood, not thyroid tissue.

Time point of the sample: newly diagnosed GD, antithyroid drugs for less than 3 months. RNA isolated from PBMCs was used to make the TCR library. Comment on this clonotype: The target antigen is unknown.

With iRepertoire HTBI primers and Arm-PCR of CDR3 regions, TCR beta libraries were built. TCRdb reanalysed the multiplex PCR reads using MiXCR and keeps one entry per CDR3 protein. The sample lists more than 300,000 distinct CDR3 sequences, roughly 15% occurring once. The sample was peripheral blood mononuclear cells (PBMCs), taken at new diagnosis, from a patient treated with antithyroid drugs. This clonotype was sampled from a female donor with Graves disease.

CDR3 region: CASSFARTGGNYGYTF. CDR3 bases: TGTGCCAGCTCATTCGCCCGGACAGGGGGCAACTATGGCTACACCTTC. The chain joins TRBV18 to TRBJ1-2, with TRBD1 matching over 11 bases. The CDR3 spans 16 residues. V was clipped by 5 bases and J by 2 bases; unmatched bases: 7. Germline lookup yields CDR1 KGHSH and CDR2 LQKENI.